Below, one T cell receptor (beta chain) is given with its context. What it binds is not known. This entry comes from a study of shared clonotypes between healthy human individuals. Study findings and constraints: Blood was the sole source, and tissue repertoires probably differ.

CDR1 and CDR2 from the germline V gene are SGHVS and FQNEAQ. V lost 5 bases and J lost 1; bases outside the gene matches: 5. There are 15 residues in the CDR3. The repertoire was sequenced with immunoSEQ multiplex PCR; TCRdb's copy has only in-frame clones and lacks some. The sample includes more than 450,000 clones, about four fifths of them seen just once. The receptor was isolated from a woman between 40 and 50 years old in good health. Some clones in this sample may be carry-over from other donors' samples. The chain combines TRBV7-8 with TRBJ2-3; the match to TRBD2 covers 8 bases. Sequences were obtained from PBMCs. CDR3 region: CASSPSREGTDTQYF. CDR3 in DNA: TGTGCCAGCAGCCCCTCGCGGGAGGGCACAGATACGCAGTATTTT. Complete variable domain (other parts from reference TRBV7-8 and TRBJ2-3): GAGVSQSPRYKVAKRGQDVALRCDPISGHVSLFWYQQALGQGPEFLTYFQNEAQLDKSGLPSDRFFAERPEGSVSTLKIQRTQQEDSAVYLCASSPSREGTDTQYFGPGTRLTVL.